Sequencing of this T cell receptor (beta chain) was carried out in a study of OX40 agonist ivuxolimab in advanced cancers. Findings and caveats of the study: The expanded peripheral T cells' antigen specificity was not determined. Some nonresponders additionally presented with little normalized T-cell clonal expansion.

Method: immunoSEQ multiplex PCR; TCRdb's copy keeps in-frame clones and lacks some. The data hold under 60,000 clones, with roughly nine tenths observed a single time. Trimming shortened V by 1 base and J by 7 bases, and 17 bases separated the two germline ends. The CDR3 length is 17 residues. CDR1 and CDR2 from the germline V gene are SGHAT and FQNNGV. In the case of this clone: Its antigen remains unknown.

The receptor was derived from an adult with an advanced solid tumor such as melanoma, head and neck, liver or kidney cancer. The rearrangement uses TRBV11-2 and TRBJ1-6; D not certain. The starting material was CD4+ or CD8+ T cells sorted from blood, obtained in a trial of the OX40 agonist ivuxolimab. The CDR3 bases are TGTGCCAGCAGCTTAGGTGGAGGAACCAACACCAATTCACCCCTCCACTTT. Its translation is CASSLGGGTNTNSPLHF. Combining the CDR3 with reference TRBV11-2 and TRBJ1-6 gives the whole variable domain EAGVAQSPRYKIIEKRQSVAFWCNPISGHATLYWYQQILGQGPKLLIQFQNNGVVDDSQLPKDRFSAERLKGVDSTLKIQPAKLEDSAVYLCASSLGGGTNTNSPLHFGNGTRLTVT.